A single sample is the source of the 29 T cell receptor beta chains below, sequenced in a study of blood T cell repertoires in COVID-19 (dated by TCRdb to 2020 to 2021). Receptor libraries were prepared by the immunoSEQ multiplex PCR assay. Drawn from immuneACCESS, this table holds only the in-frame rearrangements with V and J called that TCRdb kept. Clones are partly lost; checked studies trace under half to an unresolved V gene and leave the rest unexplained. The table for this sample lists under 200,000 clones; 80% to 90% of them were counted only once. Together, the top ten hold roughly 2.5% of the sample. Sequencing input: peripheral blood. The receptors stem from a man between 35 and 55 years old with active or convalescent COVID-19.

The chain has TRBV14 and TRBJ1-2; D is unresolved. V was clipped by 4 bases and J by 9 bases, with 18 bases between them. Germline lookup yields CDR1 SGHDN and CDR2 FVKESK. The CDR3 is 14 amino acids. CDR3 coding DNA: TGTGCCAGCAGCCGTGGCCGAACCGTTCTCAGCTACACCTTC. Translating it yields CASSRGRTVLSYTF. Variable domain in full (rest from reference TRBV14 and TRBJ1-2): EAGVTQFPSHSVIEKGQTVTLRCDPISGHDNLYWYRRVMGKEIKFLLHFVKESKQDESGMPNNRFLAERTGGTYSTLKVQPAELEDSGVYFCASSRGRTVLSYTFGSGTRLTVV.

The CDR3 here is CASRKPGTGGRGYTF. The DNA for the CDR3 is TGTGCCAGTCGTAAGCCCGGGACAGGGGGCCGAGGATACACCTTC. The J gene is TRBJ1-2, the V gene TRBV5-5, with TRBD1 matching 12 bases. The V gene end was trimmed by 8 bases and the J gene end by 11 bases; junction bases not matched to a gene: 16. This CDR3 contains 15 residues. The germline CDR1 and CDR2 sequences are SGHKS and YYEKEE (reference sequence).

The V call is TRBV7-2, the J call TRBJ1-5; no definite D call. The CDR3 covers 15 residues. Trimming removed 3 bases from V and 6 bases from J, with 15 bases in between. The germline V gene encodes CDR1 SGHTA and CDR2 FQGNSA. The chain's CDR3 is CASSFSSGIGQPQHF. CDR3 in DNA: TGTGCCAGCAGCTTTAGCTCGGGGATCGGTCAGCCCCAGCATTTT.

The chain couples TRBV29-1 to TRBJ2-2; TRBD2 might be the D (5 bases). The V gene's germline CDR1 is SQVTM and CDR2 ANQGSEA. V lost 7 bases and J 3 bases, leaving 15 bases between the germline ends. The CDR3 extends over 14 amino acids. CDR3 sequence: CSGRQRRDTGELFF. Written as DNA, the CDR3 is TGCAGCGGCCGCCAGCGGCGGGACACCGGGGAGCTGTTTTTT.

This sequence joins TRBV18 and TRBJ1-2; weak D call: TRBD1 (5 bases). This CDR3 region has 13 residues. Germline CDR1 is KGHSH and CDR2 is LQKENI. Trimming shortened V by 2 bases and J by 8 bases, and 12 bases separated the two germline ends. The CDR3 protein is CASSPSDTRGYTF. CDR3 in DNA: TGTGCCAGCTCACCATCGGACACCCGGGGCTACACCTTC.

The chain uses TRBV6-5 and TRBJ1-2; 11 bases map to TRBD1. The V segment lost 8 bases and the J segment 8 bases; nucleotides outside the gene matches: 7. The CDR3 is made up of 13 amino acids. Germline V gene lookup returns CDR1 MNHEY and CDR2 SVGAGI. The CDR3 is CASLRTGGEGYTF. The CDR3 DNA reads TGTGCCAGCCTTAGGACAGGGGGCGAGGGCTACACCTTC.

This rearrangement joins TRBV2 to TRBJ2-7; D uncertain. CDR3 length: 15 amino acids. Looked up from germline, CDR1 is SNHLY and CDR2 is FYNNEI. The V gene lost 7 bases and the J gene lost 5 bases, with 21 bases spanning the gap. CDR3 loop: CASKPGLFSLDEQYF. The CDR3 bases are TGTGCCAGCAAACCCGGGTTGTTTAGTCTCGACGAGCAGTACTTC.

J is TRBJ1-5 and V is TRBV5-1; perhaps TRBD1 as D (5 bases). CDR1 SGHRS and CDR2 YFSETQ come from the germline V gene. Trimming left V 5 bases short and J 0 bases short, with 12 bases between. The CDR3 consists of 15 residues. The CDR3: CASSDGGLSNQPQHF. The DNA for the CDR3 is TGCGCCAGCAGTGATGGGGGACTTAGCAATCAGCCCCAGCATTTT.

The chain has TRBV9 and TRBJ2-2, with 7 nucleotides matching TRBD1. Germline CDR1 is SGDLS and CDR2 is YYNGEE. This CDR3 is 16 amino acids long. V lost 4 bases to trimming and J lost 5 bases; unmatched junction nucleotides: 11. The chain's CDR3 is CASSPTGQELTGELFF. The CDR3 DNA sequence: TGTGCCAGCAGCCCCACAGGACAGGAGCTTACCGGGGAGCTGTTTTTT.

This chain uses TRBV4-1 with TRBJ2-2; D ambiguous. The V gene lost 3 bases and the J gene lost 6 bases, with 11 bases spanning the gap. Per germline, CDR1 MGHRA and CDR2 YSYEKL. The length of the CDR3 is 14 residues. The CDR3 DNA reads as TGCGCCAGCAGCCAGAGGTGGATCTCCGGGGAGCTGTTTTTT. It translates to CASSQRWISGELFF.

The chain employs TRBV7-9 and TRBJ1-6; D unresolved. The CDR3 contains 15 residues. V lost 4 bases and J lost 9, with 16 bases in between. Germline lookup yields CDR1 SEHNR and CDR2 FQNEAQ (reference sequence). The CDR3 here is CASSSPAEDGSPLHF. CDR3 nucleotide sequence: TGTGCCAGCAGCTCCCCGGCGGAAGACGGTTCACCCCTCCACTTT.

The CDR3 DNA reads as TGTGCCAGCAGCTCCGGACAGGGGAATAATTCACCCCTCCACTTT. It is translated as CASSSGQGNNSPLHF. The rearrangement uses TRBV7-2 and TRBJ1-6, with 9 bases identical to TRBD1. The CDR3 runs to 15 residues. Germline V lookup: CDR1 SGHTA, CDR2 FQGNSA. The J segment lost 5 bases and the V segment lost 4 bases, leaving 3 bases of the junction unmatched.

This chain links TRBV7-9 with TRBJ2-5, with 8 bases aligning to TRBD2. From germline, CDR1 is SEHNR and CDR2 FQNEAQ (reference sequence). This CDR3 is 17 amino acids long. J lost 0 bases, V lost 1 base, and 7 bases had no gene match. The chain's CDR3 is CASSLGSTSEYQETQYF. In DNA form, the CDR3 reads TGTGCCAGCAGCTTAGGGTCGACTAGCGAGTACCAAGAGACCCAGTACTTC.

The V and J genes are TRBV29-1 and TRBJ1-3; maybe TRBD1 (5 bases). Trimming cost V 6 bases and J 6 bases, with 33 bases left between them. The length of the CDR3 is 19 residues. From germline, CDR1 is SQVTM and CDR2 ANQGSEA. The CDR3 sequence: CSVQDREWVGCVYSNTIYF. CDR3 bases: TGCAGCGTGCAAGACAGAGAGTGGGTAGGCTGTGTGTATTCAAACACCATATATTTT.

The V gene is TRBV30, the J gene TRBJ2-1; 9 bases map to TRBD1. The CDR3 sequence is 14 residues long. The germline V gene has CDR1 GTSNPN and CDR2 SVGIG (reference sequence). J lost 7 bases, V lost 8 bases, and 12 bases had no gene match. CDR3 nucleotides: TGTGCCGCCTCACCGGGGACAGGGATAAATGAGCAGTTCTTC. Amino acids: CAASPGTGINEQFF. The full variable domain, its missing parts supplied by reference TRBV30 and TRBJ2-1, is SQTIHQWPATLVQPVGSPLSLECTVEGTSNPNLYWYRQAAGRGLQLLFYSVGIGQISSEVPQNLSASRPQDRQFILSSKKLLLSDSGFYLCAASPGTGINEQFFGPGTRLTVL.

This rearrangement joins TRBV6-1 to TRBJ1-2, with 11 bases matching TRBD1. The CDR3 contains 17 residues. The germline CDR1 and CDR2 sequences are MNHNS and SASEGT. The V gene end was trimmed by 3 bases and the J gene end by 4 bases; junction bases not matched to a gene: 10. CDR3 nucleotide sequence: TGTGCCAGCAGTGACGCTTTTCGGACAGGGGGCCTCTATGGCTACACCTTC. Protein: CASSDAFRTGGLYGYTF.

This clone occurred once. The chain combines TRBV6-2 or TRBV6-3 with TRBJ1-2, with D hard to call. The germline V gene encodes CDR1 MNHEY and CDR2 SVGEGT. This CDR3 is 15 amino acids long. V was cut by 4 bases and J by 8 bases, with 20 bases left in between. The DNA of the CDR3 is TGTGCCAGCAGTTCTGTTGGGCACGGGATTGGAGGCTACACCTTC. It specifies CASSSVGHGIGGYTF.

Regarding this clone: Other DNA sequences in this sample translate to the same CDR3. J is TRBJ1-2 and V is TRBV6-5, with 9 bases lining up with TRBD1. The CDR3 totals 15 residues. With V trimmed by 2 bases and J by 5 bases, 6 bases remained unmatched. Germline values: CDR1 MNHEY, CDR2 SVGAGI. CDR3 in amino acids: CASSYRGQGTYGYTF. CDR3 DNA sequence: TGTGCCAGCAGTTACAGAGGACAGGGGACTTATGGCTACACCTTC.

The V and J genes are TRBV19 and TRBJ2-1, with 10 bases matching TRBD2. The CDR3 sequence is 17 residues long. Germline assignment: CDR1 LNHDA and CDR2 SQIVND (reference sequence). V trimming: 0 bases; J trimming: 8 bases; junction bases outside the gene matches: 10. CDR3 bases: TGTGCCAGTAGTATAGACCCCCCCGGGACTAGCGTTTATGAGCAGTTCTTC. Encoded protein: CASSIDPPGTSVYEQFF.

With respect to this clone: This specimen includes other DNA sequences encoding the same CDR3. The V call is TRBV5-1, the J call TRBJ2-2; D is ambiguous. CDR1 is SGHRS, CDR2 YFSETQ, per germline. The CDR3 covers 15 residues. Deletions cut 4 bases from V and 0 bases from J, with 10 bases between. CDR3: CASSPSQANTGELFF. The CDR3 DNA follows: TGCGCCAGCAGCCCGTCCCAGGCGAACACCGGGGAGCTGTTTTTT.

The genes are TRBV6-5 and TRBJ1-4, with D possibly being TRBD1 (6 bases). This CDR3 is 14 amino acids long. Germline loops: CDR1 MNHEY, CDR2 SVGAGI. Trimming took 5 bases from V and 1 from J, leaving 8 bases between them. CDR3 sequence: CASSRDITNEKLFF. In DNA form, the CDR3 reads TGTGCCAGCAGTAGGGACATAACTAATGAAAAACTGTTTTTT.

The chain uses TRBV7-8 and TRBJ1-6; D is unresolved. The CDR3 runs 12 residues. Trimming stripped 5 bases from V and 10 bases from J, with 9 bases between. Germline CDR1 SGHVS, CDR2 FQNEAQ. CDR3 nucleotides: TGTGCCAGCAGCCTGGTCGGGTCACCCCTCCACTTT. Translating it yields CASSLVGSPLHF. The variable domain in full, with the rest retrieved from reference TRBV7-8 and TRBJ1-6, is GAGVSQSPRYKVAKRGQDVALRCDPISGHVSLFWYQQALGQGPEFLTYFQNEAQLDKSGLPSDRFFAERPEGSVSTLKIQRTQQEDSAVYLCASSLVGSPLHFGNGTRLTVT.

The genes are TRBV9 and TRBJ2-5; 7 nucleotides match TRBD2. The CDR3 length is 13 residues. CDR1 is SGDLS and CDR2 is YYNGEE in the germline V gene. With 0 bases clipped from V and 7 bases from J, the junction kept 3 bases outside the gene matches. This CDR3 reads CASSVDGGGTQYF. The CDR3 DNA reads TGTGCCAGCAGCGTAGATGGCGGGGGGACCCAGTACTTC.

The chain combines TRBV4-1 with TRBJ2-5; possible D gene TRBD1, 6 bases. This CDR3 region has 15 residues. Germline V lookup: CDR1 MGHRA, CDR2 YSYEKL. Trimming shortened V by 0 bases and J by 0 bases, and 8 bases separated the two germline ends. CDR3 nucleotide sequence: TGCGCCAGCAGCCAAGAGGCAGGGGACCAAGAGACCCAGTACTTC. Amino acids: CASSQEAGDQETQYF.

The rearrangement links TRBV5-1 to TRBJ2-2, with D perhaps matching TRBD1 (6 bases). V lost 3 bases and J 0 bases, leaving 12 bases between the germline ends. The CDR3 covers 16 residues. CDR1 SGHRS and CDR2 YFSETQ come from the germline V gene. DNA of the CDR3: TGCGCCAGCAGCTATACCGGGACAACGAACACCGGGGAGCTGTTTTTT. Protein sequence: CASSYTGTTNTGELFF.

The V gene is TRBV6-5, the J gene TRBJ1-1; TRBD1 matches at 8 bases. The germline gives CDR1 MNHEY, CDR2 SVGAGI. The CDR3 sequence is 13 residues long. Trimming removed 6 bases from V and 4 bases from J; junction bases left unmatched: 4. In DNA, the CDR3 is TGTGCCAGCAGGGCAGGGGGCACCACTGAAGCTTTCTTT. Translated, it gives CASRAGGTTEAFF.

The table lists this clone with a count of one. The chain employs TRBV5-5 and TRBJ2-5, with 7 nucleotides matching TRBD2. Germline CDR1 is SGHKS and CDR2 is YYEKEE (reference sequence). V lost 4 bases, J lost 1 base, and 10 bases stayed unmatched. This CDR3 region has 16 residues. CDR3 sequence: CASSVGLTGGQETQYF. The CDR3 DNA reads TGTGCCAGCAGCGTGGGACTAACGGGGGGCCAAGAGACCCAGTACTTC. Combining the CDR3 with reference TRBV5-5 and TRBJ2-5 gives the whole variable domain DAGVTQSPTHLIKTRGQQVTLRCSPISGHKSVSWYQQVLGQGPQFIFQYYEKEERGRGNFPDRFSARQFPNYSSELNVNALLLGDSALYLCASSVGLTGGQETQYFGPGTRLLVL.

This clone was detected only a few times. The chain carries TRBV7-9 and TRBJ2-1, with TRBD1 matching over 8 bases. The length of the CDR3 is 15 residues. Unmatched junction bases numbered 3, after V lost 5 bases and J lost 0 bases. Germline CDR1 is SEHNR and CDR2 is FQNEAQ (reference sequence). The CDR3 protein is CASSPDRGSYNEQFF. CDR3 coding DNA: TGTGCCAGCAGCCCAGACAGGGGCTCCTACAATGAGCAGTTCTTC.

The chain is built from TRBV3-1 (or the pseudogene TRBV3-2) and TRBJ1-5; D is unresolved. This CDR3 is 14 amino acids long. Germline V CDR1 and CDR2: LGHDT, YNNKEL (reference sequence). V shed 4 bases and J shed 0 bases, with 7 bases lying between them. The CDR3, as DNA: TGTGCCAGCAGCCCTCTAAATAGCAATCAGCCCCAGCATTTT. It codes for CASSPLNSNQPQHF.